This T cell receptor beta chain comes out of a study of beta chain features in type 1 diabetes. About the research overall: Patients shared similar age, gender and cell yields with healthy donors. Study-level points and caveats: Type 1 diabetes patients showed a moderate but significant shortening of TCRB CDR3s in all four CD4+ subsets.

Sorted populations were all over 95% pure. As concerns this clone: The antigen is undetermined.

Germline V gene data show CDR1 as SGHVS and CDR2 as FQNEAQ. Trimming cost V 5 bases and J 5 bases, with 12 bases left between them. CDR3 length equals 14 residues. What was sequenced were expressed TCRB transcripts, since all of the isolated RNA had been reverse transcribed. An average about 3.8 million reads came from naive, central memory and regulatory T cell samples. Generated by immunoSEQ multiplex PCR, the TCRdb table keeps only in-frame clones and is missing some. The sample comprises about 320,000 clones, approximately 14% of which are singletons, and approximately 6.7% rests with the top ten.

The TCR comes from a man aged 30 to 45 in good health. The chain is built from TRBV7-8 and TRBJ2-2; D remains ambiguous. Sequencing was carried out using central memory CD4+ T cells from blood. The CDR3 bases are TGTGCCAGCAGCCCCCTCGCCCGGACCGGGGAGCTGTTTTTT. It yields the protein CASSPLARTGELFF.